Listed below are T cell receptor beta chains from one sample, sequenced in a study of Ad26.COV2.S vaccination and SARS-CoV-2 variants. The data were produced by immunoSEQ multiplex PCR, yet TCRdb's version contains in-frame clones alone and is incomplete. Of some 290,000 clones listed, around 85% were seen once; the top ten hold 2.1%. Material: peripheral blood, obtained in a trial of Ad26.COV2.S vaccine versus placebo. These receptors came from a person between 18 and 65 years old who received the Ad26.COV2.S COVID-19 vaccine or a placebo. Each CDR3 is given with its conserved first and last residue. Fields, in order: D gene, clone size, V gene, J gene, CDR3 DNA, CDR3 protein. A D gene is named only where the DNA matches it firmly. Only some rows state a clone size, as once, few, many or a class for expanded clones.

>.|.|TRBV4-1|TRBJ2-3
TGCGCCAGCAGCCATGGACACCCCGGGACAGATACGCAGTATTTT
CASSHGHPGTDTQYF
>TRBD1|few|TRBV18|TRBJ1-6
TGTGCCAGCTCGACCGGGACAGGGGTTTCACCCCTCCACTTT
CASSTGTGVSPLHF
>.|.|TRBV19|TRBJ1-2
TGTGCCAGTAAGAGCCAGGCCAGGGATGGCTACACCTTC
CASKSQARDGYTF
>.|.|TRBV3-1/TRBV3-2|TRBJ2-5
TGTGCCAGCAGCCGCCCCCCGACGGCTATCCCCGATGTGTACTTC
CASSRPPTAIPDVYF
>TRBD1|.|TRBV7-2|TRBJ2-1
TGTGCCAGCAGACCCGGGACAGGGAAGCGAGGGAATGAGCAGTTCTTC
CASRPGTGKRGNEQFF
>TRBD1|.|TRBV6-4|TRBJ2-2
TGTGCCAGCAGTTGGACAGGGGTCACCGGGGAGCTGTTTTTT
CASSWTGVTGELFF
>.|.|TRBV5-1|TRBJ2-7
TGCGCCAGCAGCTTGGGACTGCCTCCGGGGCAGTACTTC
CASSLGLPPGQYF
>TRBD2|.|TRBV7-9|TRBJ2-1
TGTGCCAGCAGCTTAAAGCTAGCGGGAGACAATGAGCAGTTCTTC
CASSLKLAGDNEQFF
>.|.|TRBV2|TRBJ2-5
TGTGCCAGCACCGAGGGGGGGATCGGGCAAGAGACCCAGTACTTC
CASTEGGIGQETQYF
>TRBD1|.|TRBV6-5|TRBJ1-6
TGTGCCAGCAGTCTGACAGGGCTCAATTCACCCCTCCACTTT
CASSLTGLNSPLHF
>.|.|TRBV6-5|TRBJ2-7
TGTGCCAGCAGGGGGCAGGGCGGGGACTACGAGCAGTACTTC
CASRGQGGDYEQYF
>TRBD1|.|TRBV9|TRBJ1-1
TGTGCCAGCAGCGTAGCGGGCCAACAGGGGAAAACTGAAGCTTTCTTT
CASSVAGQQGKTEAFF
>.|.|TRBV6-1|TRBJ2-3
TGTGCCAGCAGTGATTTCAGGGGAACAGATACGCAGTATTTT
CASSDFRGTDTQYF
>TRBD1|.|TRBV2|TRBJ1-5
TGTGCCAGCAGTAGGGGACAGGGGGCAAATCAGCCCCAGCATTTT
CASSRGQGANQPQHF
>.|.|TRBV10-3|TRBJ1-1
TGTGCCATCAGTGATCCTAACCGGCCAGGGAATGCTGAAGCTTTCTTT
CAISDPNRPGNAEAFF
>TRBD2|.|TRBV13|TRBJ2-3
TGTGCCAGCAGCCCCTTGACTAGCCCTAGCACAGATACGCAGTATTTT
CASSPLTSPSTDTQYF
>TRBD1|.|TRBV7-3|TRBJ1-6
TGTGCCAGCAGCCCCCGACAGGGAGATAATTCACCCCTCCACTTT
CASSPRQGDNSPLHF
>.|.|TRBV6-5|TRBJ2-5
TGTGCCAGCAGTCGGGGTCCAGAGACCCAGTACTTC
CASSRGPETQYF
>.|.|TRBV7-9|TRBJ2-7
TGTGCCAGCAGCCCAAGCACGAGCTCCTACGAGCAGTACTTC
CASSPSTSSYEQYF
>TRBD1|.|TRBV7-2|TRBJ2-7
TGTGCCAGCAACTCCCGGGACAGGGGACTCTACGAGCAGTACTTC
CASNSRDRGLYEQYF
>TRBD1|.|TRBV3-1/TRBV3-2|TRBJ1-1
TGTGCCAGCAGTCCCCGGGACAGGGGGGTAACACGCACTGAAGCTTTCTTT
CASSPRDRGVTRTEAFF
>.|few|TRBV28|TRBJ1-6
TGTGCCAGCAGTTTATATGGGACGCAGTCACCCCTCCACTTT
CASSLYGTQSPLHF
>.|.|TRBV5-5|TRBJ1-1
TGTGCCAGCAGCCATGGACGGGGGAACACTGAAGCTTTCTTT
CASSHGRGNTEAFF
>.|.|TRBV5-1|TRBJ2-7
TGCGCCAGCAGCCGGGACGGTGGGAGCTCCTACGAGCAGTACTTC
CASSRDGGSSYEQYF
>.|.|TRBV12-3/TRBV12-4|TRBJ1-1
TGTGCCAGCAGTTTACTACAGGCTGAAGCTTTCTTT
CASSLLQAEAFF
>TRBD2|.|TRBV19|TRBJ2-3
TGTGCCAGTAGTGCGGGACTAGCGGGGGATACGCAGTATTTT
CASSAGLAGDTQYF
>TRBD1|once|TRBV18|TRBJ1-6
TGTGCCAGCTCATCGCGACAGGGGGCCTATAATTCACCCCTCCACTTT
CASSSRQGAYNSPLHF
>.|.|TRBV9|TRBJ2-2
TGTGCCAGCAGCAGGACCTTAGCGCGGAGGGACACCGGGGAGCTGTTTTTT
CASSRTLARRDTGELFF
>TRBD1|.|TRBV7-6|TRBJ2-2
TGTGCCAGCAGCTTACTGGACAGGGGGCCTCGCACCGGGGAGCTGTTTTTT
CASSLLDRGPRTGELFF
>.|.|TRBV10-1|TRBJ2-2
TGCGCCAGCAGTAAACCTAACACCGGGGAGCTGTTTTTT
CASSKPNTGELFF
>.|.|TRBV5-1|TRBJ2-3
TGCGCCAGCAGCTTCGGGCCAGATACGCAGTATTTT
CASSFGPDTQYF
>.|.|TRBV24-1|TRBJ2-2
TGTGCCACCAGTGAGTCAGGATCCACCGGGGAGCTGTTTTTT
CATSESGSTGELFF
>.|.|TRBV7-9|TRBJ1-3
TGTGCCAGCAGCTCAGGCGTTGGAAACACCATATATTTT
CASSSGVGNTIYF
>.|.|TRBV24-1|TRBJ2-7
TGTGCCACCAGTGATAGGTACGAGCAGTACTTC
CATSDRYEQYF
>TRBD2|.|TRBV9|TRBJ2-3
TGTGCCAGCAGCTCCCGACTAGCGGGTAACACAGATACGCAGTATTTT
CASSSRLAGNTDTQYF
>TRBD1|.|TRBV28|TRBJ1-3
TGTGCCAGCAGTTTACGACAGGGGACTGGAAACACCATATATTTT
CASSLRQGTGNTIYF
>TRBD1|many|TRBV4-1|TRBJ2-7
TGCGCCAGCAGCCAAGGACAGGGAACCTTCTACGAGCAGTACTTC
CASSQGQGTFYEQYF
>.|.|TRBV9|TRBJ2-4
TGTGCCAGCAGCGAGGCCCTAGGGCAGAAAAACATTCAGTACTTC
CASSEALGQKNIQYF
>.|.|TRBV20-1|TRBJ2-4
TGCAGTGCTAGTCGGGAGATTGTAGCCAAAAACATTCAGTACTTC
CSASREIVAKNIQYF
>TRBD1|.|TRBV5-1|TRBJ1-2
TGCGCCAGCAACAATCCGGGACAGGGAAGATATGGCTACACCTTC
CASNNPGQGRYGYTF
>TRBD2|.|TRBV27|TRBJ2-7
TGTGCCAGCAGTTCCATTATCGGGACTAGCGGGGTCGAGCAGTACTTC
CASSSIIGTSGVEQYF
>TRBD1|.|TRBV19|TRBJ1-6
TGTGCCAGTAGGAAAGACAGGGGAGGAGATAATTCACCCCTCCACTTT
CASRKDRGGDNSPLHF
>TRBD2|.|TRBV2|TRBJ2-5
TGTGCCAGCAGTGAAAACCTAGCGGGGACCTCCTACCAAGAGACCCAGTACTTC
CASSENLAGTSYQETQYF
>.|few|TRBV6-5|TRBJ2-7
TGTGCCAGCAGTTACGGACAGATACTCGAGCAGTACTTC
CASSYGQILEQYF
>.|.|TRBV9|TRBJ2-6
TGTGCCAGCGGACGTTGGGTCTCTGGGGCCAACGTCCTGACTTTC
CASGRWVSGANVLTF
>.|.|TRBV21-1|TRBJ1-5
TGTGCCAGCAGACAGGGGAGTAGCAATCAGCCCCAGCATTTT
CASRQGSSNQPQHF
>.|once|TRBV28|TRBJ2-7
TGTGCCAGCAGTCTTGTTTGGGAGCAGTACTTC
CASSLVWEQYF